This T cell receptor (beta chain) stems from a study of shared clonotypes between healthy human individuals. For this clone: Its specificity is unknown.

Study-wide results and caveats: Unshared clonotypes carried lower generation probabilities than those common to all four donors. When naive CD4 clonotypes were compared across a handful of donors, around 5% were shared.

Sequenced by immunoSEQ multiplex PCR; TCRdb stores in-frame clones only, minus some. The sample records approximately 980,000 clones, approximately 76% being singletons. The CDR3 contains 13 residues. CDR1 is SGHVS, CDR2 FNYEAQ, per germline. V shed 5 bases and J shed 3 bases, with 10 bases lying between them. The sequence derives from a man aged 18-30 years in good health. The sequenced material came from memory CD4+ T cells sorted from blood. The subset here: CD45RA-negative fraction. V and J are TRBV7-6 and TRBJ2-5; tentatively, D is TRBD2 (6 bases). The CDR3 protein is CASSHSGEETQYF. In nucleotides, the CDR3 is TGTGCCAGCAGCCATAGCGGAGAAGAGACCCAGTACTTC. Looking up the rest from reference TRBV7-6 and TRBJ2-5 gives the full variable domain: GAGVSQSPRYKVTKRGQDVALRCDPISGHVSLYWYRQALGQGPEFLTYFNYEAQQDKSGLPNDRFSAERPEGSISTLTIQRTEQRDSAMYRCASSHSGEETQYFGPGTRLLVL.